One sample yielded the 10 T cell receptor beta chains listed below, sequenced in a study of cytomegalovirus exposure and HLA in healthy donors. The study ran its PCR with 60 Vbeta and 13 Jbeta primers. Method: immunoSEQ multiplex PCR; TCRdb's copy keeps in-frame clones and lacks some. The sample contains 130,000 or so clones, around 74% of which appear only once. The specimen was PBMCs. Every receptor here comes from a man between 18 and 29 years old in good health and CMV-seropositive.

The CDR3 reads CASSQFPGDGYTF. CDR3 sequence (DNA): TGCGCCAGCAGCCAATTTCCAGGGGATGGCTACACCTTC. V usage is TRBV4-1 and J usage is TRBJ1-2; D is perhaps TRBD1 (6 bases). V lost 2 bases and J lost 6, with 10 bases in between. The CDR3 covers 13 residues. Germline V gene data show CDR1 as MGHRA and CDR2 as YSYEKL.

On this clone itself: At one end the junction does not follow the germline gene, possibly because of a read error. The genes are TRBV7-7 and TRBJ2-3; TRBD2 aligns across 8 bases. The CDR3 runs 16 residues. Per germline, CDR1 SSHAT and CDR2 FNYEAQ (reference sequence). The CDR3 DNA reads as TGTGCTAGCAGCTTCCAACTAGCGGATAGCACAGATACGCAGTATTTT. It codes for CASSFQLADSTDTQYF.

V usage is TRBV7-3 and J usage is TRBJ2-1; D perhaps matches TRBD2 (6 bases). The CDR3 extends over 14 amino acids. Germline V lookup: CDR1 SGHTA, CDR2 FQGTGA. Trimming cost V 4 bases and J 6 bases, with 13 bases left between them. The DNA for the CDR3 is TGTGCCAGCAGCTACGTATCTAGCGTCAATGAGCAGTTCTTC. Translated: CASSYVSSVNEQFF.

This rearrangement joins TRBV5-1 to TRBJ2-1, with TRBD2 matching 11 bases. This CDR3 spans 15 amino acids. V trimming: 4 bases; J trimming: 2 bases; junction bases outside the gene matches: 2. In germline, CDR1 is SGHRS, CDR2 YFSETQ. The CDR3 region has the DNA TGCGCCAGCAGCCAGACTAGCGGGACCTACAATGAGCAGTTCTTC. It translates to CASSQTSGTYNEQFF. Full variable domain (remainder filled in from reference TRBV5-1 and TRBJ2-1): KAGVTQTPRYLIKTRGQQVTLSCSPISGHRSVSWYQQTPGQGLQFLFEYFSETQRNKGNFPGRFSGRQFSNSRSEMNVSTLELGDSALYLCASSQTSGTYNEQFFGPGTRLTVL.

V and J are TRBV19 and TRBJ2-7, with D tentatively TRBD1 (6 bases). Trimming shortened V by 3 bases and J by 1 base, and 10 bases separated the two germline ends. CDR3 length: 14 amino acids. Germline V lookup: CDR1 LNHDA, CDR2 SQIVND (reference sequence). The CDR3 sequence: CASSIPGQSYEQYF. The CDR3 nucleotides are TGTGCCAGTAGTATCCCCGGACAGTCCTACGAGCAGTACTTC.

This chain links TRBV7-9 with TRBJ2-1; 12 nucleotides match TRBD2. With V trimmed by 5 bases and J by 6 bases, 8 bases remained unmatched. Per the germline V gene, CDR1 is SEHNR and CDR2 is FQNEAQ (reference sequence). The CDR3 has 16 residues. This CDR3 is CASSPIGLAGLNEQFF. The CDR3 DNA sequence: TGTGCCAGCAGCCCGATTGGACTAGCGGGACTCAATGAGCAGTTCTTC.

The chain carries TRBV6-5 and TRBJ2-7, with D maybe TRBD2 (5 bases). CDR3 length equals 16 residues. Germline V lookup: CDR1 MNHEY, CDR2 SVGAGI. V was clipped by 0 bases and J by 2 bases, with 14 bases between them. CDR3 in amino acids: CASSYSTGEKPYEQYF. Written as DNA, the CDR3 is TGTGCCAGCAGTTACTCGACCGGGGAGAAACCCTACGAGCAGTACTTC.

The chain recombines TRBV25-1 with TRBJ1-1; 9 nucleotides align to TRBD1. This CDR3 contains 16 residues. V lost 0 bases and J lost 4; bases outside the gene matches: 6. CDR1 and CDR2 (germline): MGHDK, SYGVNS. The CDR3 reads CASSEYGTGSSTEAFF. The CDR3 region has the DNA TGTGCCAGCAGTGAATATGGGACAGGGTCGAGCACTGAAGCTTTCTTT.

The chain recombines TRBV7-8 with TRBJ2-2, with D tentatively TRBD1 (5 bases). CDR3 length: 14 residues. Looked up from germline, CDR1 is SGHVS and CDR2 is FQNEAQ. Trimming left V 6 bases short and J 3 bases short, with 11 bases between. This CDR3 is CASRPGIYTGELFF. The DNA for the CDR3 is TGTGCCAGCAGACCAGGGATTTACACCGGGGAGCTGTTTTTT.

This clone was seen only a few times. This chain connects TRBV4-1 to TRBJ1-1; 7 bases are shared with TRBD1. Germline V CDR1 and CDR2: MGHRA, YSYEKL. Losses at the gene ends were 1 base for V and 0 bases for J; bases not matched to a gene: 8. The CDR3 length is 17 residues. The CDR3 loop is CASSQVGRGTMNTEAFF. The DNA of the CDR3 is TGCGCCAGCAGCCAAGTGGGCAGGGGGACGATGAACACTGAAGCTTTCTTT.